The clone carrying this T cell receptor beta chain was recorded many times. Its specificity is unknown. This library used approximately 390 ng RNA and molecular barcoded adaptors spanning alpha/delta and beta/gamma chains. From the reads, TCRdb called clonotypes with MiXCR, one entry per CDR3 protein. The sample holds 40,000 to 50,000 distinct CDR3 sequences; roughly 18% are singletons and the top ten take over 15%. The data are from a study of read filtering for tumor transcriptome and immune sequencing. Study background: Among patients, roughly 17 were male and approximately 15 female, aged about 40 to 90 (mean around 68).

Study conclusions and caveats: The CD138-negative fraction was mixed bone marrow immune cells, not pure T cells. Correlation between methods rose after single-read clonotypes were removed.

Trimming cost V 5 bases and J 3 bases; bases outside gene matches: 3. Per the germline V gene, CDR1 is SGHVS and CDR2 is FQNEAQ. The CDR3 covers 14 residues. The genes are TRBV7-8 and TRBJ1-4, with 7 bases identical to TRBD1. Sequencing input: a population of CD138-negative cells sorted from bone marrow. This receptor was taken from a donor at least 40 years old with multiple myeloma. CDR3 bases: TGTGCCAGCAGCCGGGACAGTTCTAATGAAAAACTGTTTTTT. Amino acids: CASSRDSSNEKLFF.